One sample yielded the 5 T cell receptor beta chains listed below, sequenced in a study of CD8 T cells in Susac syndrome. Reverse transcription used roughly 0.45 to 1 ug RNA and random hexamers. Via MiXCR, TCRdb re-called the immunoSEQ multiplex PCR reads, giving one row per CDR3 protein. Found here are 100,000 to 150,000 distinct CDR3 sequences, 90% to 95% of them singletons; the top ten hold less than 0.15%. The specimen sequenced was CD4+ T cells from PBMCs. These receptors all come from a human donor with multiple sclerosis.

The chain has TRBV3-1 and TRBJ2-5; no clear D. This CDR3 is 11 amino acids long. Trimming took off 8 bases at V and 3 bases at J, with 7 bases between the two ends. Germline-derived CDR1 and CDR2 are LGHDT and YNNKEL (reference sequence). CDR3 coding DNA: TGTGCCAGCCTTATTAAAGAGACCCAGTACTTC. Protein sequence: CASLIKETQYF.

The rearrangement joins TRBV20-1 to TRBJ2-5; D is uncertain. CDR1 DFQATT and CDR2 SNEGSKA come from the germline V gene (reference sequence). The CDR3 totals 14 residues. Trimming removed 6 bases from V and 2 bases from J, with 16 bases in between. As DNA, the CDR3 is TGCAGTGCCACTTACACCATCTCGCAAGAGACCCAGTACTTC. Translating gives CSATYTISQETQYF.

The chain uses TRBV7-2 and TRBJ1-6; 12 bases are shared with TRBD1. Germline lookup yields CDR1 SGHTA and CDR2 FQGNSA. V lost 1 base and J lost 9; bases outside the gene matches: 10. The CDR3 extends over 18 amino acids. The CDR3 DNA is TGTGCCAGCAGCTTAGGCCCGGGACAGGGGGCTTTAGGTTCACCCCTCCACTTT. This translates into CASSLGPGQGALGSPLHF.

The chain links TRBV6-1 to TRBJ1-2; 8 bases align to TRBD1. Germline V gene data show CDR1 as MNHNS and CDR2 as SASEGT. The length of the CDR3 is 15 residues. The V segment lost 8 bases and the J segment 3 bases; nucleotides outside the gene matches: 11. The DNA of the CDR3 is TGTGCCAGCCGAGGGACAGGTTTGAGAGACTATGGCTACACCTTC. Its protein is CASRGTGLRDYGYTF.

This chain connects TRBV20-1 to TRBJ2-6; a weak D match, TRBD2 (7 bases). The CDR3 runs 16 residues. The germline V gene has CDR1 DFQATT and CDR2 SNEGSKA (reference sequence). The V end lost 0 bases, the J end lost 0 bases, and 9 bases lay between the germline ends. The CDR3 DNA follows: TGCAGTGCTAGAGATAGGGGGGGCTCTGGGGCCAACGTCCTGACTTTC. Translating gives CSARDRGGSGANVLTF.